The 29 T cell receptor beta chains presented below share a single source sample, sequenced in a study of shared clonotypes between healthy human individuals. Using immunoSEQ multiplex PCR, the repertoire was profiled, and TCRdb retains in-frame clones only, with some absent. In the table there are approximately 2.3 million clones, about 92% of which are singletons. Sequencing was done on a sample of naive CD4+ T cells from PBMCs. Subset in this sample: CD45RA+ positively selected. The source of these receptors is a man younger than 35 in good health. Some clones in this sample may be carry-over from other donors' samples.

The gene calls are TRBV28 and TRBJ1-3; D might be TRBD1 (6 bases). Germline CDR1 MDHEN, CDR2 SYDVKM. V lost 3 bases to trimming and J lost 5 bases, with 14 bases between them. The length of the CDR3 is 15 residues. This chain's CDR3 is CASSLGSGGRNTIYF. In DNA form, the CDR3 reads TGTGCCAGCAGTTTGGGTAGCGGGGGCAGAAACACCATATATTTT.

The genes are TRBV5-6 and TRBJ2-2; 9 positions match TRBD1. This CDR3 has 17 residues. Germline V lookup: CDR1 SGHDT, CDR2 YYEEEE. V lost 4 bases to trimming and J lost 8 bases; unmatched junction nucleotides: 15. For the CDR3, the DNA is TGTGCCAGCAGCCTGCCGGGGGACAGGGATATGGCGGGGGAGCTGTTTTTT. Translating it yields CASSLPGDRDMAGELFF.

This clone was detected only once. The J gene is TRBJ2-1, the V gene TRBV2; 8 positions agree with TRBD2. The CDR3 runs 13 residues. From germline, CDR1 is SNHLY and CDR2 FYNNEI. V was pared by 7 bases and J by 3 bases, with 2 bases of the junction left unmatched. This chain's CDR3 is CASILADYNEQFF. CDR3 bases: TGTGCCAGCATACTAGCGGACTACAATGAGCAGTTCTTC.

The J gene is TRBJ2-7, the V gene TRBV10-3; a possible D gene is TRBD2 (7 bases). V lost 5 bases to trimming and J lost 6 bases, with 23 bases between them. The germline gives CDR1 ENHRY, CDR2 SYGVKD. CDR3 length: 16 amino acids. The CDR3 DNA follows: TGTGCCATCAGTTCGAGAGGGGGGGACGGCTTCGGCGAGCAGTACTTC. Translation gives CAISSRGGDGFGEQYF.

The chain is built from TRBV7-9 and TRBJ2-3, with D perhaps TRBD1 (5 bases). V was cut by 5 bases and J by 2 bases, with 14 bases left in between. Germline CDR1 reads SEHNR; CDR2 reads FQNEAQ (reference sequence). The CDR3 has 15 residues. The CDR3 coding sequence is TGTGCCAGCAGCCCCCGACAGCCAGTCACAGATACGCAGTATTTT. It is translated as CASSPRQPVTDTQYF.

This chain joins TRBV28 and TRBJ2-1, with D possibly TRBD1 on 6 matching bases. There are 14 residues in the CDR3. Between the trimmed V and J ends, which lost 3 bases and 5 bases, there was a span of 11 bases. CDR1 and CDR2 from the germline V gene are MDHEN and SYDVKM. CDR3 in amino acids: CASSFTGLDNEQFF. The CDR3 DNA sequence: TGTGCCAGCAGTTTCACAGGGTTAGACAATGAGCAGTTCTTC.

The chain has TRBV5-1 and TRBJ1-1; possible D gene TRBD1, 5 bases. The ends were cut back, 1 base at V and 3 bases at J, with 13 bases in the middle. CDR1 and CDR2 (germline): SGHRS, YFSETQ. This CDR3 spans 15 amino acids. The CDR3 region has the DNA TGCGCCAGCAGCTTGCTGAGACCGGGGGACACTGAAGCTTTCTTT. This gives the protein CASSLLRPGDTEAFF.

The chain carries TRBV5-8 and TRBJ2-4, with D perhaps matching TRBD2 (5 bases). This CDR3 contains 14 residues. Germline CDR1 SGHTS, CDR2 YDEGEE. V lost 4 bases to trimming and J lost 1 base, with 9 bases between them. The CDR3: CASSPRAAKNIQYF. The CDR3 coding sequence is TGTGCCAGCAGCCCGAGGGCGGCCAAAAACATTCAGTACTTC.

The rearrangement uses TRBV9 and TRBJ1-2; D is ambiguous. V lost 3 bases and J lost 8, with 11 bases in between. The CDR3 covers 12 residues. Germline-derived CDR1 and CDR2 are SGDLS and YYNGEE. The CDR3 DNA reads as TGTGCCAGCAGCGCTCACGTAGGCGGCTACACCTTC. Protein product: CASSAHVGGYTF.

The chain couples TRBV7-2 to TRBJ1-3, with D unresolved. Trimming cost V 1 base and J 4 bases, with 8 bases left between them. The CDR3 contains 14 residues. CDR1 is SGHTA and CDR2 is FQGNSA in the germline V gene. The CDR3 nucleotides are TGTGCCAGCAGCTTAGGGATGGGAGGAAACACCATATATTTT. Translated, it gives CASSLGMGGNTIYF. The full variable domain, completed using reference TRBV7-2 and TRBJ1-3, is GAGVSQSPSNKVTEKGKDVELRCDPISGHTALYWYRQSLGQGLEFLIYFQGNSAPDKSGLPSDRFSAERTGGSVSTLTIQRTQQEDSAVYLCASSLGMGGNTIYFGEGSWLTVV.

The V gene is TRBV30, the J gene TRBJ1-1; no definite D call. Germline V CDR1 and CDR2: GTSNPN, SVGIG (reference sequence). The V end lost 1 base, the J end lost 6 bases, and 15 bases lay between the germline ends. The CDR3 consists of 14 residues. CDR3 in amino acids: CAWSGGFRWSEAFF. Here the CDR3 DNA reads TGTGCCTGGAGTGGGGGTTTTCGATGGTCTGAAGCTTTCTTT.

The chain carries TRBV6-1 and TRBJ2-3; 10 bases match TRBD2. Germline values: CDR1 MNHNS, CDR2 SASEGT. This CDR3 region has 15 residues. The J segment lost 2 bases and the V segment lost 9 bases, leaving 8 bases of the junction unmatched. The CDR3 sequence: CASGPTSGNTDTQYF. The DNA for the CDR3 is TGTGCCAGTGGACCAACTAGCGGGAACACAGATACGCAGTATTTT.

The chain joins TRBV15 to TRBJ2-1; a weak D match, TRBD2 (7 bases). Germline CDR1 LNHNV, CDR2 YYDKDF (reference sequence). V gave up 8 bases and J gave up 9 bases, with 14 bases separating them. The CDR3 covers 12 residues. CDR3 residues: CATSPRGAEQFF. The CDR3, as DNA: TGTGCCACCTCCCCCCGGGGGGCTGAGCAGTTCTTC. The full variable domain, with the rest looked up from reference TRBV15 and TRBJ2-1, is DAMVIQNPRYQVTQFGKPVTLSCSQTLNHNVMYWYQQKSSQAPKLLFHYYDKDFNNEADTPDNFQSRRPNTSFCFLDIRSPGLGDTAMYLCATSPRGAEQFFGPGTRLTVL.

This chain joins TRBV4-3 and TRBJ2-1; 11 bases align to TRBD2. Germline lookup yields CDR1 LGHNA and CDR2 YSLEER. The V gene end was trimmed by 0 bases and the J gene end by 4 bases; junction bases not matched to a gene: 8. The CDR3 is made up of 18 amino acids. The chain's CDR3 is CASSQDGGTSGLYNEQFF. The CDR3 DNA reads TGCGCCAGCAGCCAAGACGGTGGGACTAGCGGTTTATACAATGAGCAGTTCTTC.

The chain uses TRBV18 and TRBJ2-1; D gene uncertain. Germline V gives CDR1 KGHSH, CDR2 LQKENI. CDR3 size: 13 residues. The ends were cut back, 6 bases at V and 6 bases at J, with 12 bases in the middle. The CDR3: CASSDGNSNEQFF. CDR3 DNA: TGTGCCAGCTCCGACGGCAATAGCAATGAGCAGTTCTTC.

The gene calls are TRBV27 and TRBJ2-3; no firm D call. The CDR3 loop spans 14 amino acids. The V gene lost 5 bases and the J gene lost 3 bases, with 12 bases spanning the gap. Germline CDR1 is MNHEY and CDR2 is SMNVEV (reference sequence). The CDR3 nucleotides read TGTGCCAGCAGTCGCATTAGCAGAACAGATACGCAGTATTTT. It translates to CASSRISRTDTQYF.

This chain links TRBV28 with TRBJ1-4; 8 bases align to TRBD1. This CDR3 region has 14 residues. The V and J ends lost 6 bases and 4 bases, in that order; junction bases with no gene match: 4. Germline values: CDR1 MDHEN, CDR2 SYDVKM. The CDR3 protein is CASSVTGVNEKLFF. The CDR3 DNA sequence: TGTGCCAGCAGCGTGACAGGGGTTAATGAAAAACTGTTTTTT.

This chain connects TRBV12-5 to TRBJ2-1; 8 bases align to TRBD2. Germline V gives CDR1 LGHNT, CDR2 FRNRAP. The CDR3 totals 18 residues. V trimming: 1 base; J trimming: 0 bases; junction bases outside the gene matches: 8. CDR3 nucleotides: TGTGCTAGTGGTTTGGCACCTAGCGGGTCTAGCTCCTACAATGAGCAGTTCTTC. It translates to CASGLAPSGSSSYNEQFF.

The chain employs TRBV4-3 and TRBJ2-5, with 8 bases lining up with TRBD2. V shed 0 bases, J shed 4 bases, and the junction held 7 bases outside the gene matches. Germline V gene sequence: CDR1 LGHNA, CDR2 YSLEER. The CDR3 has 16 amino acids. The CDR3 DNA reads as TGCGCCAGCAGCCAAGATCGGGATAGCGGGACAGAGACCCAGTACTTC. It yields the protein CASSQDRDSGTETQYF.

The genes are TRBV7-9 and TRBJ2-2; the D is unclear. There are 11 residues in the CDR3. Germline V lookup: CDR1 SEHNR, CDR2 FQNEAQ (reference sequence). Trimming took off 7 bases at V and 5 bases at J, with 5 bases between the two ends. The CDR3 loop is CASILTGELFF. CDR3 DNA sequence: TGTGCCAGCATCCTTACCGGGGAGCTGTTTTTT.

The rearrangement uses TRBV19 and TRBJ2-7, with no clear D. Germline V gene data show CDR1 as LNHDA and CDR2 as SQIVND (reference sequence). Trimming removed 2 bases at V and 2 bases at J, with 16 bases between. This CDR3 has 16 amino acids. Here the CDR3 DNA reads TGTGCCAGTAGTATAAAGGCGGCTTCAAGCGCCTACGAGCAGTACTTC. Amino acids: CASSIKAASSAYEQYF.

The chain combines TRBV15 with TRBJ1-4; TRBD1 might be the D (5 bases). V was shortened by 0 bases and J by 4 bases, with 12 bases between the two germline ends. Germline V gene lookup returns CDR1 LNHNV and CDR2 YYDKDF (reference sequence). The CDR3 has 16 residues. The CDR3 here is CATSRDVTANNEKLFF. The CDR3 DNA reads TGTGCCACCAGCAGAGATGTGACAGCTAATAATGAAAAACTGTTTTTT. Supplemented by reference TRBV15 and TRBJ1-4, the full variable domain reads DAMVIQNPRYQVTQFGKPVTLSCSQTLNHNVMYWYQQKSSQAPKLLFHYYDKDFNNEADTPDNFQSRRPNTSFCFLDIRSPGLGDTAMYLCATSRDVTANNEKLFFGSGTQLSVL.

CDR3 DNA sequence: TGTGCCAGCAGCGCACTGGGGTCAGGACGGGGCTCTGGAAACACCATATATTTT. It is translated as CASSALGSGRGSGNTIYF. The chain recombines TRBV5-6 with TRBJ1-3; D remains ambiguous. The CDR3 length is 18 residues. Trimming left V 4 bases short and J 0 bases short, with 20 bases between. CDR1 is SGHDT and CDR2 is YYEEEE in the germline V gene.

The chain employs TRBV6-1 and TRBJ2-7; 11 positions match TRBD2. This CDR3 has 16 amino acids. The V segment lost 6 bases and the J segment 4 bases; nucleotides outside the gene matches: 11. Germline-derived CDR1 and CDR2 are MNHNS and SASEGT. The CDR3 region is CASRETGTSGNYEQYF. The CDR3 coding sequence is TGTGCCAGCAGGGAAACCGGGACTAGCGGAAATTACGAGCAGTACTTC.

This rearrangement joins TRBV5-1 to TRBJ1-1; D gene unclear. Deletions cut 5 bases from V and 3 bases from J, with 14 bases between. This CDR3 spans 14 amino acids. From germline, CDR1 is SGHRS and CDR2 YFSETQ. Written as DNA, the CDR3 is TGCGCCAGCAGACCCGGGTCTGGGGACACTGAAGCTTTCTTT. Translated, it gives CASRPGSGDTEAFF.

CDR3 in amino acids: CASSLGSGGSPAKNIQYF. The DNA for the CDR3 is TGCGCCAGCAGCTTGGGTAGCGGGGGTAGCCCTGCCAAAAACATTCAGTACTTC. This chain joins TRBV5-1 and TRBJ2-4, with 9 nucleotides matching TRBD2. The CDR3 totals 18 residues. J was trimmed by 1 base and V by 0 bases; bases with no gene match: 8. Germline loops: CDR1 SGHRS, CDR2 YFSETQ.

The CDR3 DNA reads as TGTGCCAGCAGTCGACAGGGACATTCGAACACCGGGGAGCTGTTTTTT. As protein: CASSRQGHSNTGELFF. The genes are TRBV2 and TRBJ2-2; 7 bases align to TRBD1. The CDR3 is made up of 16 amino acids. The V gene end was trimmed by 5 bases and the J gene end by 0 bases; junction bases not matched to a gene: 6. The germline V gene has CDR1 SNHLY and CDR2 FYNNEI.

The chain combines TRBV10-3 with TRBJ1-5, with D perhaps TRBD1 (5 bases). The CDR3 is 16 residues long. Trimming left V 3 bases short and J 1 base short, with 13 bases between. Looked up from germline, CDR1 is ENHRY and CDR2 is SYGVKD. Here the CDR3 reads CAISDQGPGSNQPQHF. CDR3 bases: TGTGCCATCAGTGATCAAGGTCCAGGGAGCAATCAGCCCCAGCATTTT.

The V and J genes are TRBV6-6 and TRBJ2-5; D unresolved. The CDR3 spans 14 residues. CDR1 is MNHNY and CDR2 is SVGAGI in the germline V gene (reference sequence). Trimming left V 5 bases short and J 5 bases short, with 15 bases between. CDR3 in DNA: TGTGCCAGCAGTCCGACTCGCCCCGGGGAGACCCAGTACTTC. Its translation is CASSPTRPGETQYF.